One and the same sample provided the 28 T cell receptor beta chains below, sequenced in a study of graft-versus-host responses after intestinal transplantation. The antigens these receptors bind are not known. The protocol was immunoSEQ multiplex PCR, while the TCRdb copy is restricted to in-frame clones and leaves out a portion. The sample carries some 85,000 clones, around 86% recorded once. Sequenced here: unstimulated CD8+ T cells sorted from spleen or lymph node cells, sampled before transplant. The receptors originated from a human donor who was the organ donor for an intestinal transplant.

This clone came up once. The CDR3 here is CASSNNRGTEAFF. Here the CDR3 DNA reads TGTGCCAGCAGCAATAACAGGGGAACTGAAGCTTTCTTT. The V gene is TRBV27, the J gene TRBJ1-1; 7 bases fit TRBD1. CDR1 MNHEY and CDR2 SMNVEV come from the germline V gene (reference sequence). The CDR3 runs to 13 residues. V lost 6 bases to trimming and J lost 5 bases; unmatched junction nucleotides: 6.

The V gene is TRBV28, the J gene TRBJ1-1; a possible D gene is TRBD1 (5 bases). This CDR3 is 15 amino acids long. Germline CDR1 MDHEN, CDR2 SYDVKM. Trimming took off 6 bases at V and 3 bases at J, with 17 bases between the two ends. CDR3 protein: CASRRIDRVYTEAFF. DNA for the CDR3: TGTGCCAGCAGAAGAATCGACAGAGTATACACTGAAGCTTTCTTT. The complete variable domain, with remaining parts taken from reference TRBV28 and TRBJ1-1, reads DVKVTQSSRYLVKRTGEKVFLECVQDMDHENMFWYRQDPGLGLRLIYFSYDVKMKEKGDIPEGYSVSREKKERFSLILESASTNQTSMYLCASRRIDRVYTEAFFGQGTRLTVV.

This clone was seen more than once but under ten times. This chain joins TRBV7-9 and TRBJ1-4, with D maybe TRBD1 (5 bases). Looked up from germline, CDR1 is SEHNR and CDR2 is FQNEAQ (reference sequence). Trimming took 5 bases from V and 9 from J, leaving 16 bases between them. There are 14 residues in the CDR3. The DNA for the CDR3 is TGTGCCAGCAGCGGGGCCCCGGGTGGGCAAAAACTGTTTTTT. Its translation: CASSGAPGGQKLFF.

This clone was observed a handful of times. The chain recombines TRBV21-1 with TRBJ1-1; the table calls TRBD1, which could not be checked here. TRBV21-1 is flagged as a pseudogene. This CDR3 has 13 residues. CDR3 DNA sequence: TGTGCCAGCAGCAAAGACAGGGCCACTGAAGCTTTCTTT. This translates into CASSKDRATEAFF.

Of note for this clone: Other DNA sequences in the same sample also yield this CDR3. The gene calls are TRBV28 and TRBJ2-7; D remains unclear. The V gene's germline CDR1 is MDHEN and CDR2 SYDVKM. Deletions cut 5 bases from V and 4 bases from J, with 9 bases between. This CDR3 is built from 12 residues. CDR3 sequence: CASSVSRYEQYF. The DNA of the CDR3 is TGTGCCAGCAGTGTCAGCAGATACGAGCAGTACTTC.

The chain links TRBV27 to TRBJ2-1, with TRBD1 as a possible D gene (6 bases). The CDR3 covers 11 residues. V lost 4 bases, J lost 13 bases, and 11 bases lay in between. CDR1 and CDR2 (germline): MNHEY, SMNVEV (reference sequence). The CDR3 nucleotides are TGTGCCAGCAGTTCAGGGGTTGGACAGTTCTTC. Protein sequence: CASSSGVGQFF.

This sequence joins TRBV2 and TRBJ2-3; possibly TRBD1 or TRBD2 for D (5 bases each). Germline CDR1 and CDR2: SNHLY and FYNNEI. The CDR3 has 17 amino acids. Trimming took off 6 bases at V and 2 bases at J, with 21 bases between the two ends. The CDR3 loop reads CASSDKNQGPNTDTQYF. The CDR3 DNA reads as TGTGCCAGCAGCGATAAAAACCAGGGACCCAACACAGATACGCAGTATTTT.

The V call is TRBV5-5, the J call TRBJ2-7, with D perhaps matching TRBD2 (5 bases). The CDR3 runs to 17 residues. Germline-derived CDR1 and CDR2 are SGHKS and YYEKEE (reference sequence). Trimming left V 10 bases short and J 3 bases short, with 29 bases between. The CDR3 is CAASPLPPSGSGYEQYF. Here the CDR3 DNA reads TGTGCCGCCTCCCCCCTTCCCCCCTCGGGGAGCGGCTACGAGCAGTACTTC.

The V call is TRBV2, the J call TRBJ1-1; the D is unclear. V shed 4 bases and J shed 0 bases, with 12 bases lying between them. CDR1 and CDR2 from the germline V gene are SNHLY and FYNNEI. The CDR3 totals 15 residues. CDR3 nucleotide sequence: TGTGCCAGCAGTGGACATAGGGAAATGAACACTGAAGCTTTCTTT. This encodes CASSGHREMNTEAFF.

The rearrangement joins TRBV9 to TRBJ2-1, with TRBD1 matching over 10 bases. The V gene end was trimmed by 3 bases and the J gene end by 6 bases; junction bases not matched to a gene: 6. Germline V CDR1 and CDR2: SGDLS, YYNGEE. The length of the CDR3 is 15 residues. This chain's CDR3 is CASSAWTGGFNEQFF. The CDR3 DNA is TGTGCCAGCAGCGCCTGGACAGGGGGGTTCAATGAGCAGTTCTTC. Variable domain in full (rest from reference TRBV9 and TRBJ2-1): DSGVTQTPKHLITATGQRVTLRCSPRSGDLSVYWYQQSLDQGLQFLIQYYNGEERAKGNILERFSAQQFPDLHSELNLSSLELGDSALYFCASSAWTGGFNEQFFGPGTRLTVL.

This clone was found many times. The V gene is TRBV6-5, the J gene TRBJ1-2; D is uncertain. V was shortened by 3 bases and J by 1 base, with 6 bases between the two germline ends. The CDR3 loop spans 13 amino acids. Per the germline V gene, CDR1 is MNHEY and CDR2 is SVGAGI. The CDR3 DNA reads TGTGCCAGCAGTTATCAATTTAACTATGGCTACACCTTC. Protein product: CASSYQFNYGYTF.

This chain links TRBV27 with TRBJ1-1, with unresolved D. The CDR3 is 14 residues long. Germline values: CDR1 MNHEY, CDR2 SMNVEV (reference sequence). Trimming took off 4 bases at V and 2 bases at J, with 11 bases between the two ends. In nucleotides, the CDR3 is TGTGCCAGCAGTTGGACGGCAGTAAACACTGAAGCTTTCTTT. Its translation is CASSWTAVNTEAFF.

The chain recombines TRBV29-1 with TRBJ1-2; D uncertain. Germline lookup yields CDR1 SQVTM and CDR2 ANQGSEA. This CDR3 is built from 12 residues. Between the trimmed V and J ends, which lost 3 bases and 3 bases, there was a span of 8 bases. The DNA of the CDR3 is TGCAGCGTTGATCGGGGAGACTATGGCTACACCTTC. Its protein is CSVDRGDYGYTF.

V gene TRBV6-5 combines with J gene TRBJ2-1, with D possibly TRBD1 on 6 matching bases. The CDR3 spans 12 residues. The ends were cut back, 6 bases at V and 7 bases at J, with 10 bases in the middle. Looked up from germline, CDR1 is MNHEY and CDR2 is SVGAGI. CDR3: CASRPDRNEQFF. The CDR3 coding sequence is TGTGCCAGCAGACCCGACAGGAATGAGCAGTTCTTC.

This chain uses TRBV7-2 with TRBJ2-3; D tentatively reads TRBD1 or TRBD2 (5 bases each). There are 16 residues in the CDR3. Germline CDR1 SGHTA, CDR2 FQGNSA. V was clipped by 3 bases and J by 4 bases, with 17 bases between them. The CDR3: CASSLEWGTVADTQYF. The CDR3 DNA is TGTGCCAGCAGCTTGGAGTGGGGGACGGTCGCAGATACGCAGTATTTT.

V gene TRBV7-9 combines with J gene TRBJ2-7, with 9 bases aligning to TRBD1. J lost 2 bases, V lost 5 bases, and 10 bases had no gene match. CDR3 length: 16 amino acids. Germline CDR1 is SEHNR and CDR2 is FQNEAQ (reference sequence). CDR3 protein: CASSTGTGGETYEQYF. The CDR3 DNA sequence: TGTGCCAGCAGCACCGGAACAGGGGGCGAAACCTACGAGCAGTACTTC.

The genes are TRBV6-5 and TRBJ1-2, with a tentative D call TRBD1 (5 bases). In germline, CDR1 is MNHEY, CDR2 SVGAGI. Trimming stripped 5 bases from V and 4 bases from J, with 11 bases between. The CDR3 runs to 13 residues. The CDR3: CASSTTATYGYTF. The CDR3 nucleotides read TGTGCCAGCAGTACGACAGCCACCTATGGCTACACCTTC.

The chain is built from TRBV27 and TRBJ2-7, with D possibly being TRBD2 (6 bases). Germline V CDR1 and CDR2: MNHEY, SMNVEV (reference sequence). Trimming shortened V by 0 bases and J by 6 bases, and 9 bases separated the two germline ends. The CDR3 is 13 amino acids. Here the CDR3 reads CASSLSGGIEQYF. CDR3 DNA sequence: TGTGCCAGCAGTTTATCGGGGGGTATCGAGCAGTACTTC.

The chain has TRBV4-2 and TRBJ2-6; 7 nucleotides align to TRBD2. The CDR3 totals 16 residues. V was clipped by 1 base and J by 0 bases; unmatched bases: 0. CDR1 and CDR2 (germline): LGHNA, YNFKEQ. The CDR3: CASSQAGGSGANVLTF. CDR3 DNA sequence: TGTGCCAGCAGCCAAGCGGGGGGCTCTGGGGCCAACGTCCTGACTTTC.

The chain has TRBV5-8 and TRBJ2-1; possible D gene TRBD2, 6 bases. Trimming removed 3 bases from V and 7 bases from J, with 23 bases in between. Germline CDR1 is SGHTS and CDR2 is YDEGEE. This CDR3 contains 17 residues. The CDR3 region is CASSSPIQTGVRNEQFF. The CDR3 DNA is TGTGCCAGCAGCTCCCCAATACAGACGGGGGTGAGAAATGAGCAGTTCTTC.

This clone was observed a few times. The rearrangement links TRBV5-6 to TRBJ1-3; D possibly corresponds to TRBD1 (5 bases). This CDR3 contains 16 residues. Germline CDR1 is SGHDT and CDR2 is YYEEEE. V was cut by 2 bases and J by 0 bases, with 12 bases left in between. The CDR3 nucleotides are TGTGCCAGCAGCTTTTTAGCGGGGACCTCTGGAAACACCATATATTTT. This encodes CASSFLAGTSGNTIYF.

This chain joins TRBV11-2 and TRBJ2-7, with 7 positions matching TRBD1. V lost 5 bases to trimming and J lost 2 bases; unmatched junction nucleotides: 3. In germline, CDR1 is SGHAT, CDR2 FQNNGV. The CDR3 spans 13 residues. CDR3 sequence (DNA): TGTGCCAGCAGCCCCACAGGGGCCTACGAGCAGTACTTC. Encoded protein: CASSPTGAYEQYF.

The chain combines TRBV5-1 with TRBJ1-6; the D is unclear. With 5 bases removed from V and 8 bases from J, the gap between germline ends came to 11 bases. Germline V gene sequence: CDR1 SGHRS, CDR2 YFSETQ. CDR3 length: 13 amino acids. CDR3 DNA sequence: TGCGCCAGCAGGCGCCCGGGAGATTCACCCCTCCACTTT. Amino acid sequence: CASRRPGDSPLHF.

The rearrangement joins TRBV7-9 to TRBJ1-6; TRBD1 matches 7 bases. CDR1 and CDR2 from the germline V gene are SEHNR and FQNEAQ (reference sequence). The CDR3 loop spans 14 amino acids. V dropped 5 bases and J dropped 13; count of bases not matched to a gene: 11. The chain's CDR3 is CASSGDRWDGPLHF. The CDR3 DNA reads TGTGCCAGCAGCGGGGACAGATGGGATGGTCCCCTCCACTTT.

In this sample, this clone is medium-sized. The chain has TRBV28 and TRBJ1-2, with 8 bases that match TRBD1. From germline, CDR1 is MDHEN and CDR2 SYDVKM. The V gene end was trimmed by 5 bases and the J gene end by 6 bases; junction bases not matched to a gene: 8. The CDR3 contains 14 residues. CDR3: CASSTQTGVNGYTF. The CDR3 DNA reads TGTGCCAGCAGTACCCAGACAGGGGTGAATGGCTACACCTTC.

The V call is TRBV29-1, the J call TRBJ1-2, with D unresolved. This CDR3 has 12 amino acids. V lost 8 bases, J lost 2 bases, and 12 bases lay in between. Germline V gene sequence: CDR1 SQVTM, CDR2 ANQGSEA. The CDR3 DNA reads as TGCAGCACAATGGACGGCAACTATGGCTACACCTTC. Translation gives CSTMDGNYGYTF.

The chain employs TRBV30 and TRBJ1-1, with D uncertain. V lost 7 bases and J lost 7, with 19 bases in between. The germline V gene encodes CDR1 GTSNPN and CDR2 SVGIG (reference sequence). The CDR3 has 13 amino acids. CDR3 protein: CAFQEGLGLEAFF. CDR3 nucleotide sequence: TGTGCCTTTCAGGAGGGTCTCGGCCTTGAAGCTTTCTTT.

The chain employs TRBV27 and TRBJ2-7; TRBD1 aligns across 8 bases. Germline lookup yields CDR1 MNHEY and CDR2 SMNVEV (reference sequence). The ends lost 5 bases at V and 5 bases at J; junction bases unmatched: 14. This CDR3 contains 16 residues. CDR3 protein: CASSLGGGTGLNEQYF. For the CDR3, the DNA is TGTGCCAGCAGTCTGGGCGGTGGGACAGGCCTAAACGAGCAGTACTTC.